These 4 T cell receptor beta chains came from one sample sequenced in a study of radiotherapy plus CTLA-4 blockade in lung cancer. TCRdb's table, derived via immunoSEQ multiplex PCR, lists solely in-frame clones and lacks some. The top ten clones hold under 8% of a sample with 95,000 to 150,000 clones, just under 90% of them seen once. Specimen: peripheral blood, collected from a patient treated with radiotherapy plus ipilimumab. All receptors come from a human donor with non-small cell lung cancer that progressed on radiotherapy plus ipilimumab.

V usage is TRBV27 and J usage is TRBJ1-2; D is unclear. V dropped 5 bases and J dropped 4 bases, with 17 bases sitting between them. The CDR3 is 15 amino acids. Germline loops: CDR1 MNHEY, CDR2 SMNVEV (reference sequence). The CDR3 reads CASSPYPDGSYGYTF. The CDR3 nucleotides read TGTGCCAGCAGTCCCTACCCGGACGGAAGCTATGGCTACACCTTC.

The V and J genes are TRBV7-6 and TRBJ2-7, with D possibly TRBD2 on 5 matching bases. Trimming cost V 2 bases and J 2 bases, with 16 bases left between them. This CDR3 contains 16 residues. Per the germline V gene, CDR1 is SGHVS and CDR2 is FNYEAQ. The CDR3 reads CASSLRATGKTYEQYF. The CDR3 nucleotides read TGTGCCAGCAGCTTACGGGCAACCGGGAAGACCTACGAGCAGTACTTC.

This chain joins TRBV5-1 and TRBJ2-1, with 8 bases fitting TRBD2. The CDR3 extends over 17 amino acids. The germline V gene encodes CDR1 SGHRS and CDR2 YFSETQ. The V segment lost 4 bases and the J segment 2 bases; nucleotides outside the gene matches: 11. The CDR3 DNA is TGCGCCAGCAGCCCCCGGGGAGCGCGGGAGGCCTACAATGAGCAGTTCTTC. Translating gives CASSPRGAREAYNEQFF.

V is TRBV10-2 and J is TRBJ2-5; 9 nucleotides match TRBD1. CDR1 and CDR2 from the germline V gene are WSHSY and SAAADI. The CDR3 totals 14 residues. V shed 5 bases and J 3 bases; nucleotides not matched to a gene: 4. The CDR3 DNA reads TGCGCCAGCAGTAGGGACAGGGCGAAAGAGACCCAGTACTTC. Its translation is CASSRDRAKETQYF.